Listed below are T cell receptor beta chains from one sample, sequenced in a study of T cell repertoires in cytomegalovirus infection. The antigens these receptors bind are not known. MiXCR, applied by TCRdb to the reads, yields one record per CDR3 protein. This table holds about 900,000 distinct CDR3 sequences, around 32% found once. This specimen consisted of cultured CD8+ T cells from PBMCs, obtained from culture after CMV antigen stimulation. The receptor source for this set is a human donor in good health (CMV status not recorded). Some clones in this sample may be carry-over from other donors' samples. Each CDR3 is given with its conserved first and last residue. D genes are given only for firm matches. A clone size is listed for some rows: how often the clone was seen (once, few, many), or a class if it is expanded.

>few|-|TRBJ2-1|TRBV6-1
TGTGCCAGCAGTGATCTGTCTGTCAATGAGCAGTTCTTC
CASSDLSVNEQFF
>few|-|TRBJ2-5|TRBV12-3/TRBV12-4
TGTGCCAGCAGTTTTATCGGGTACCAAGAGACCCAGTACTTC
CASSFIGYQETQYF
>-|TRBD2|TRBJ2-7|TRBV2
TGTGCCAGCAGTGACGGGGGGGCCTCCTCCCACGAGCAGTACTTC
CASSDGGASSHEQYF
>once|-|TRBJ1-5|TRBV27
TGTGCCAGCAGTTTAATAGGGGCAAGGGGCAATCAGCCCCAGCATTTT
CASSLIGARGNQPQHF
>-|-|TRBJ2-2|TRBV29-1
TGCAGCGTCTATAACACCGGGGAGCTGTTTTTT
CSVYNTGELFF
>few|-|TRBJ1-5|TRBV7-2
TGTGCCAGCAGCTTCACCCTAGGGAGCAATCAGCCCCAGCATTTT
CASSFTLGSNQPQHF
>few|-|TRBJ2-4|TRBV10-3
TGTGCCATCAGTGAGTCTCTCGACATTCAGTACTTC
CAISESLDIQYF
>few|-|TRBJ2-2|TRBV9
TGTGCCAGCAGCGTTCCTGTAAGGGATCCACCGAACACCGGGGAGCTGTTTTTT
CASSVPVRDPPNTGELFF
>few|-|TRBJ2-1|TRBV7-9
TGTGCCAGCAGTCGGGACCTCTACAATGAGCAGTTCTTC
CASSRDLYNEQFF
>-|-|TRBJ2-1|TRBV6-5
TGTGCCAGCAGTTACTCGATCGGAGGGGGCCTCTACAATGAGCAGTTCTTC
CASSYSIGGGLYNEQFF
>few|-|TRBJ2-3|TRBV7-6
TGTGCCAGCAGCTTCCGGGACGGACGCATAGATACGCAGTATTTT
CASSFRDGRIDTQYF
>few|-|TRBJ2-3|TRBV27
TGTGCCAGCAGTTTATCAAGCAGGGGTGATACGCAGTATTTT
CASSLSSRGDTQYF
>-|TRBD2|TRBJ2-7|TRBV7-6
TGTGCCAGCAGCTTAGCGGCGGGAGTGGCCTACGAGCAGTACTTC
CASSLAAGVAYEQYF
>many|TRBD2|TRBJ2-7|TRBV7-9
TGTGCCAGCAGCCAAGCAGGCGGGGGGACTGAGCAGTACTTC
CASSQAGGGTEQYF
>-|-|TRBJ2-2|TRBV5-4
TGTGCCAGCAGCACAATGAGGTCCAACACCGGGGAGCTGTTTTTT
CASSTMRSNTGELFF
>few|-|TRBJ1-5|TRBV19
TGTGCTGCGGGTCAGCCCCAGCATTTT
CAAGQPQHF
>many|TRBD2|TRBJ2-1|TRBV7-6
TGTGCCAGCAGCTTACTAGCGGGGGCCACCTACAATGAGCAGTTCTTC
CASSLLAGATYNEQFF
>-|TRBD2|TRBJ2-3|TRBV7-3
TGTGCCAGCAGCTTAGTAGCGGGGGTTACTAGCACAGATACGCAGTATTTT
CASSLVAGVTSTDTQYF
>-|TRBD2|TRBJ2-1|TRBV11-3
TGTGCCAGCAGCTTAGCGGGGCGGGGGGTCTACAATGAGCAGTTCTTC
CASSLAGRGVYNEQFF
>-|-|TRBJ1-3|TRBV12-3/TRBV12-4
TGTGCCAGCAGCAACGCCCGGACACAGGGAAACACCATATATTTT
CASSNARTQGNTIYF
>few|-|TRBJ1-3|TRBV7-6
TGTGCCAGCAGCACGAGCCCCGTAAACACCATATATTTT
CASSTSPVNTIYF
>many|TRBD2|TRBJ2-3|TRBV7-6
TGTGCCAGCAGCTTAGGCGGAGTAGCGGGAACAGATACGCAGTATTTT
CASSLGGVAGTDTQYF
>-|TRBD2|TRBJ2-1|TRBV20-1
TGCAGTGCTAGAGATCGACTAGCGGGGTTCCACAATGAGCAGTTCTTC
CSARDRLAGFHNEQFF
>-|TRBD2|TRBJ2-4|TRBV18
TGTGCCAGCTCACCCTTAGCGGGGGGCTCCATCGTAAACATTCAGTACTTC
CASSPLAGGSIVNIQYF
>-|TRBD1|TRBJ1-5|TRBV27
TGTGCCAGCAGTCTACAGGGGGAAAATCAGCCCCAGCATTTT
CASSLQGENQPQHF
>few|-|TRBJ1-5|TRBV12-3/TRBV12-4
TGTGCCAGCAGTTGGGGGCCGGGACGCGGCTACAATCAGCCCCAGCATTTT
CASSWGPGRGYNQPQHF
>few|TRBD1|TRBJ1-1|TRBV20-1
TGCAGTGCTAGAGGGGACAGCTACATGAACACTGAAGCTTTCTTT
CSARGDSYMNTEAFF
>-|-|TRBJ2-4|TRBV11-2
TGTGCCAGCAGCTCCATCAACTCCTTGGTAGACATTCAGTACTTC
CASSSINSLVDIQYF
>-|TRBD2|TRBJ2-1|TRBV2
TGTGCCAGCAGTGAACCCCGAACTAGCGGGGTTCCAGTTCGTCCCTACAATGAGCAGTTCTTC
CASSEPRTSGVPVRPYNEQFF
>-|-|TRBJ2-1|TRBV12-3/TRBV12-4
TGTGCCAGCAGTCCGACTCGGCGGTACAATGAGCAGTTCTTC
CASSPTRRYNEQFF
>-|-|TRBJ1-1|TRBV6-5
TGTGCCAGCAGTCTTGCCCAGGGGACGCGGGGCACTGAAGCTTTCTTT
CASSLAQGTRGTEAFF
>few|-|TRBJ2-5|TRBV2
TGTGCCAGCAAGACAGCTTCGCAAGAGACCCAGTACTTC
CASKTASQETQYF
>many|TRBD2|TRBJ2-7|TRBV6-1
TGTGCCAGCAGTGACCTCGGACTAGCGGTTGGTTCTGAGCAGTACTTC
CASSDLGLAVGSEQYF
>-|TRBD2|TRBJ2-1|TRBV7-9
TGTGCCAGCAGCCCCGGACTAGCGGCTGGTGAGCAGTTCTTC
CASSPGLAAGEQFF
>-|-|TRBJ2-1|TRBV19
TGTGCCAGTAGTATGAGGGCGGGGACCTACAATGAGCAGTTCTTC
CASSMRAGTYNEQFF
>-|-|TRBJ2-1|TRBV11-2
TGTGCCAGCAGCTTCGACAACCATGAGCAGTTCTTC
CASSFDNHEQFF
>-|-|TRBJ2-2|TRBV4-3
TGCGCCAGCAGCCAAGATCGGAGAGGGGGACGGGCCGGGGAGCTGTTTTTT
CASSQDRRGGRAGELFF
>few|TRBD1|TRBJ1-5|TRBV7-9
TGTGCCAGCAGCTCGGACAGGGCAAGGGGTCAGCCCCAGCATTTT
CASSSDRARGQPQHF
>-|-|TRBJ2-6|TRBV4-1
TGCGCCAGCAGCAGCCAGGACTTAGGAAACCCTGGGGCCAACGTCCTGACTTTC
CASSSQDLGNPGANVLTF
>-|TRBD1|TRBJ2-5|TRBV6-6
TGTGCCAGCAGCTTGATCTCCCAGACAGGGCTAGAGACCCAGTACTTC
CASSLISQTGLETQYF
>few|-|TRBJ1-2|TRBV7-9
TGTGCCAGCAGCTTAGGGACGAACCCCTATGGCTACACCTTC
CASSLGTNPYGYTF